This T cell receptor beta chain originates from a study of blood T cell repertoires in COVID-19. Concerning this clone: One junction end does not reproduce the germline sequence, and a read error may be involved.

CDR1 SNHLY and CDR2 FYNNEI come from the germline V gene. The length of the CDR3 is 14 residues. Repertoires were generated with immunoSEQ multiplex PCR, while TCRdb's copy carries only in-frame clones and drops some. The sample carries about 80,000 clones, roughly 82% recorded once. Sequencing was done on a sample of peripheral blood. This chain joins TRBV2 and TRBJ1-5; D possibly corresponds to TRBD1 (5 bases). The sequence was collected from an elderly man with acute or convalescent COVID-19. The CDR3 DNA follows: TGTGCCAGCGGTGAGACGGGGGTCAGGCAGCCCCAGCATTTT. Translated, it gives CASGETGVRQPQHF.